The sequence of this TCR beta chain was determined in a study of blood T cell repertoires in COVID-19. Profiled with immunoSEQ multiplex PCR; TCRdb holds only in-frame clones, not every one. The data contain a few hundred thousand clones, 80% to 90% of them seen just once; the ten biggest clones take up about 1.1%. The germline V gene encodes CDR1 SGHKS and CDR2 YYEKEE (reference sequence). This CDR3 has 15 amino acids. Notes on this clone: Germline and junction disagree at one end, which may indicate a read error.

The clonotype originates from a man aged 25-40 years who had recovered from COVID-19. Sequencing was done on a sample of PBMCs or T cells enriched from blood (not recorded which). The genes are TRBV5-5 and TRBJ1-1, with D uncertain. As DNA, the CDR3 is TGTGCCAGCAGGTACGGACTGTTTTCGAACACTGAGGCTTTCTTT. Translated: CASRYGLFSNTEAFF.